A single sample gave rise to the 29 T cell receptor beta chains below, sequenced in a study of shared clonotypes between healthy human individuals. Repertoires were generated with immunoSEQ multiplex PCR, while TCRdb's copy carries only in-frame clones and drops some. The sample yields 450,000 to 500,000 clones, around 85% seen once. Sequencing input: PBMCs. These receptors were taken from a woman in her 40s in good health. Some clones in this sample may be carry-over from other donors' samples.

With respect to this clone: This sample also contains other DNA sequences that code for the same CDR3. This rearrangement joins TRBV18 to TRBJ1-1; the D is unclear. V lost 3 bases and J lost 1, with 6 bases in between. CDR3 length: 13 amino acids. Germline V gene lookup returns CDR1 KGHSH and CDR2 LQKENI. CDR3 sequence (DNA): TGTGCCAGCTCACCCGCACAGAACACTGAAGCTTTCTTT. This gives the protein CASSPAQNTEAFF.

This clone was seen once. The chain uses TRBV2 and TRBJ2-1; 10 bases fit TRBD1. In germline, CDR1 is SNHLY, CDR2 FYNNEI. There are 15 residues in the CDR3. V was clipped by 5 bases and J by 3 bases; unmatched bases: 4. DNA for the CDR3: TGTGCCAGCAGTCCGGACAGGGGGGGCTACAATGAGCAGTTCTTC. It encodes CASSPDRGGYNEQFF.

About this clone itself: A far larger clone lies a single base away; this is likely a read error. Additional DNA sequences in this sample encode the identical CDR3. The V call is TRBV29-1, the J call TRBJ2-7; D call uncertain. Germline V gives CDR1 SQVTM, CDR2 ANQGSEA. This CDR3 comprises 12 residues. CDR3 sequence: CSVAAHGYEQYF. CDR3 coding DNA: TGCAGCGTTGCGGCCCACGGTTACGAGCAATACTTC.

In regard to this clone: Other DNA sequences of this sample code for an identical CDR3. J is TRBJ2-3 and V is TRBV2, with a weak D call TRBD2 (5 bases). The CDR3 has 13 amino acids. Trimming cost V 3 bases and J 6 bases, with 10 bases left between them. The V gene's germline CDR1 is SNHLY and CDR2 FYNNEI. CDR3 bases: TGTGCCAGCAGTGACGGGATTGCGGATACGCAGTATTTT. It codes for CASSDGIADTQYF.

Note on this clone: This probably arose from a read error, given a far larger clone one base away. Written as DNA, the CDR3 is TGTGCCTCGCCGGGACCGTCCATCTACAAGCAGTACTTC. Protein product: CASPGPSIYKQYF. This chain links TRBV30 with TRBJ2-7; D might be TRBD1 or TRBD2, each matching 5 bases. From germline, CDR1 is GTSNPN and CDR2 SVGIG (reference sequence). The CDR3 extends over 13 amino acids.

As concerns this clone: With only one base between it and a far larger clone, this is likely a read error. J is TRBJ1-2 and V is TRBV28; D not resolved. The CDR3 is 13 amino acids. Per the germline V gene, CDR1 is MDHEN and CDR2 is SYDVKM. The germline V and J ends were trimmed by 6 bases and 0 bases, with 8 bases remaining between them. In DNA, the CDR3 is TGTGCCAGCAGCAATGTACCTAACTATGGCTACACCTTC. Protein sequence: CASSNVPNYGYTF.

This chain links TRBV29-1 with TRBJ2-6; D might be TRBD1 (6 bases). This CDR3 has 14 amino acids. The germline CDR1 and CDR2 sequences are SQVTM and ANQGSEA. Trimming removed 1 base from V and 2 bases from J, with 6 bases in between. As DNA, the CDR3 is TGCAGCGTTGAAGGGGACACTGGGGCCAACGTCCTGACTTTC. Translation gives CSVEGDTGANVLTF.

In DNA, the CDR3 is TGCGCCAGCAGATGGTCTAGCGGGACCTACAATGAGCAGTTCTTC. It is translated as CASRWSSGTYNEQFF. The gene calls are TRBV5-1 and TRBJ2-1; 9 bases are a match to TRBD2. Germline V lookup: CDR1 SGHRS, CDR2 YFSETQ. Germline trimming cut 5 bases from V and 2 bases from J; bases unmatched to any gene: 5. There are 15 residues in the CDR3. The variable domain in full, with the rest retrieved from reference TRBV5-1 and TRBJ2-1, is KAGVTQTPRYLIKTRGQQVTLSCSPISGHRSVSWYQQTPGQGLQFLFEYFSETQRNKGNFPGRFSGRQFSNSRSEMNVSTLELGDSALYLCASRWSSGTYNEQFFGPGTRLTVL.

The chain combines TRBV18 with TRBJ1-1; D not resolved. The germline V gene encodes CDR1 KGHSH and CDR2 LQKENI. Deletions cut 0 bases from V and 9 bases from J, with 8 bases between. The CDR3 has 12 residues. The CDR3 loop is CASSPPQVKAFF. CDR3 DNA: TGTGCCAGCTCACCACCCCAGGTCAAAGCTTTCTTT.

This clone was detected a few times. The chain employs TRBV27 and TRBJ1-1, with D hard to call. The V and J ends lost 6 bases and 8 bases respectively, with 13 bases between them. The V gene's germline CDR1 is MNHEY and CDR2 SMNVEV (reference sequence). CDR3 size: 12 residues. CDR3 in amino acids: CASSLRAGEAFF. DNA of the CDR3: TGTGCCAGCAGCCTGAGGGCAGGAGAAGCTTTCTTT.

The chain joins TRBV28 to TRBJ1-4; D is perhaps TRBD1 (5 bases). V lost 5 bases, J lost 8 bases, and 15 bases lay in between. The germline gives CDR1 MDHEN, CDR2 SYDVKM. CDR3 length: 14 amino acids. The CDR3 spells CASSPSGAGEKLFF. In DNA, the CDR3 is TGTGCCAGCAGTCCGTCCGGGGCGGGGGAAAAACTGTTTTTT.

This clone showed up just a few times. One base away lies a much larger clone, so this may be a sequencing read error. J is TRBJ2-3 and V is TRBV10-3; 10 positions agree with TRBD2. V lost 0 bases, J lost 2 bases, and 2 bases stayed unmatched. The CDR3 has 16 amino acids. CDR1 ENHRY and CDR2 SYGVKD come from the germline V gene. The CDR3 DNA reads as TGTGCCATCAGTGAGTCGGGGACTAGCGCCACAGATACGCAGTATTTT. The encoded protein is CAISESGTSATDTQYF.

The chain combines TRBV9 with TRBJ2-7, with unresolved D. CDR3 size: 15 residues. Germline V gives CDR1 SGDLS, CDR2 YYNGEE. Trimming removed 0 bases from V and 2 bases from J, with 12 bases in between. CDR3 amino acids: CASSVALGPTYEQYF. Written as DNA, the CDR3 is TGTGCCAGCAGCGTAGCGTTAGGCCCCACCTACGAGCAGTACTTC.

The chain employs TRBV10-3 and TRBJ2-2, with D hard to call. The CDR3 spans 15 residues. Germline CDR1 is ENHRY and CDR2 is SYGVKD. Deletions cut 2 bases from V and 6 bases from J, with 13 bases between. The CDR3 protein is CAISEPTTGPGELFF. In DNA form, the CDR3 reads TGTGCCATCAGTGAGCCCACGACGGGCCCCGGGGAGCTGTTTTTT.

The V call is TRBV27, the J call TRBJ2-5; TRBD2 agrees at 13 bases. The J call is uncertain, as TRBJ2-7 better fits the DNA end. The CDR3 runs to 14 residues. Germline V gene lookup returns CDR1 MNHEY and CDR2 SMNVEV (reference sequence). As DNA, the CDR3 is TGTGCCAGCAGTGGGACTAGCGGGAACTACGAGCAGTACTTC. It encodes CASSGTSGNYEQYF.

The chain has TRBV12-5 and TRBJ2-2, with D unclear. Germline CDR1 LGHNT, CDR2 FRNRAP. Trimming pared 5 bases from V and 4 bases from J, leaving 14 bases between. The CDR3 consists of 15 residues. The CDR3: CASGPPKYLTGELFF. For the CDR3, the DNA is TGTGCTAGTGGTCCGCCAAAATACCTCACCGGGGAGCTGTTTTTT.

This sequence joins TRBV7-2 and TRBJ2-7; either TRBD1 or TRBD2 may supply D (5 bases each). Germline CDR1 and CDR2: SGHTA and FQGNSA. The CDR3 has 14 residues. V was cut by 5 bases and J by 6 bases, with 17 bases left in between. The CDR3 bases are TGTGCCAGCAGCGCCCAGGGAACCGCGGGCGAGCAGTACTTC. Translated, it gives CASSAQGTAGEQYF.

A word on this clone: Distinct nucleotide sequences in the sample also encode this CDR3. CDR3 sequence reads: CSVGGSPNEKLFF. In nucleotides, the CDR3 is TGCAGCGTTGGAGGCAGTCCTAATGAAAAACTGTTTTTT. The chain has TRBV29-1 and TRBJ1-4; D is unresolved. CDR3 size: 13 residues. Germline assignment: CDR1 SQVTM and CDR2 ANQGSEA. V was pared by 4 bases and J by 3 bases, with 9 bases between.

The chain employs TRBV18 and TRBJ1-2, with D perhaps TRBD1 (6 bases). Trimming removed 4 bases at V and 3 bases at J, with 15 bases between. Germline V gene data show CDR1 as KGHSH and CDR2 as LQKENI. The CDR3 runs 15 residues. CDR3 nucleotides: TGTGCCAGCTCACTTGGAACGACAGGCGACTATGGCTACACCTTC. It is translated as CASSLGTTGDYGYTF.

Only one count was recorded for this clone. The chain has TRBV29-1 and TRBJ2-1, with TRBD2 matching over 14 bases. The V segment lost 5 bases and the J segment 4 bases; nucleotides outside the gene matches: 7. This CDR3 spans 16 amino acids. Germline V gene sequence: CDR1 SQVTM, CDR2 ANQGSEA. In nucleotides, the CDR3 is TGCAGCGTTACAGGACTAGCGGGAGGTCAGTACAATGAGCAGTTCTTC. This sequence encodes CSVTGLAGGQYNEQFF.

In regard to this clone: A read error likely explains this, since a far larger clone differs by one base. The chain employs TRBV19 and TRBJ2-2; 7 bases agree with TRBD1. This CDR3 contains 12 residues. In germline, CDR1 is LNHDA, CDR2 SQIVND (reference sequence). The CDR3 spells CASSSDRRKLVF. The DNA of the CDR3 is TGTGCCAGTAGTTCGGACAGGCGGAAGCTGGTTTTT.

Turning to this clone: Different DNA sequences within this sample yield the same CDR3. The genes are TRBV10-3 and TRBJ1-3; D gene unclear. V was trimmed by 3 bases and J by 1 base, leaving 1 base between them. CDR3 length equals 12 residues. CDR1 is ENHRY and CDR2 is SYGVKD in the germline V gene. The CDR3 nucleotides are TGTGCCATCAGTGAATCTGGAAACACCATATATTTT. Amino acids: CAISESGNTIYF.

This clone was detected a few times. The rearrangement uses TRBV5-6 and TRBJ2-6; TRBD1 matches 9 bases. Germline V gene lookup returns CDR1 SGHDT and CDR2 YYEEEE. The ends lost 1 base at V and 1 base at J; junction bases unmatched: 3. This CDR3 spans 17 amino acids. The CDR3 DNA sequence: TGTGCCAGCAGCTTGAGAGGACAGGGGTCTGGGGCCAACGTCCTGACTTTC. Its translation is CASSLRGQGSGANVLTF.

Notes on this clone: A far larger clone is one base from this, pointing to a likely read error. V and J are TRBV5-6 and TRBJ1-2; D remains unclear. V was clipped by 4 bases and J by 4 bases, with 11 bases between them. CDR3 length equals 13 residues. Germline-derived CDR1 and CDR2 are SGHDT and YYEEEE. This chain's CDR3 is CASSPRHIYGYTF. The CDR3 DNA follows: TGTGCCAGCAGCCCGCGACATATCTATGGCTACACCTTC. The full variable domain, completed using reference TRBV5-6 and TRBJ1-2, is DAGVTQSPTHLIKTRGQQVTLRCSPKSGHDTVSWYQQALGQGPQFIFQYYEEEERQRGNFPDRFSGHQFPNYSSELNVNALLLGDSALYLCASSPRHIYGYTFGSGTRLTVV.

The chain recombines TRBV30 with TRBJ1-5; D is undetermined. The CDR3 covers 13 residues. Deletions cut 2 bases from V and 5 bases from J, with 10 bases between. Germline V lookup: CDR1 GTSNPN, CDR2 SVGIG (reference sequence). CDR3 nucleotide sequence: TGTGCCTGGAGTTGGGCCCCGGATCAGCCCCAGCATTTT. Translation: CAWSWAPDQPQHF.

The genes are TRBV25-1 and TRBJ1-1; perhaps TRBD1 as D (5 bases). In germline, CDR1 is MGHDK, CDR2 SYGVNS. This CDR3 has 14 amino acids. V was pared by 0 bases and J by 4 bases, with 9 bases between. Here the CDR3 reads CASSEYGDVTEAFF. The CDR3 nucleotides are TGTGCCAGCAGTGAATATGGGGACGTCACTGAAGCTTTCTTT. The full variable domain, completed using reference TRBV25-1 and TRBJ1-1, is EADIYQTPRYLVIGTGKKITLECSQTMGHDKMYWYQQDPGMELHLIHYSYGVNSTEKGDLSSESTVSRIRTEHFPLTLESARPSHTSQYLCASSEYGDVTEAFFGQGTRLTVV.

This clone was seen more than once but under ten times. A far larger clone is one nucleotide away, so this likely arose from a read error. This sample also contains other DNA sequences that code for the same CDR3. The gene calls are TRBV6-6 and TRBJ1-2; 9 nucleotides agree with TRBD1. CDR1 and CDR2 (germline): MNHNY, SVGAGI (reference sequence). The CDR3 has 15 residues. The DNA of the CDR3 is TGTGCCAGCAGTTCCCCCGGGACAGGGTTGTTTGGCTACACCTTT. Translating gives CASSSPGTGLFGYTF.

This clone appeared a single time. CDR3: CASSPGSTYNEQFF. The CDR3 region has the DNA TGTGCCAGCAGCCCAGGGAGCACTTACAATGAGCAGTTCTTC. The chain is built from TRBV11-2 and TRBJ2-1, with D tentatively TRBD1 or TRBD2 (5 bases each). This CDR3 has 14 amino acids. Germline CDR1 and CDR2: SGHAT and FQNNGV. The ends were cut back, 5 bases at V and 4 bases at J, with 12 bases in the middle.

This chain connects TRBV7-8 to TRBJ1-2; 8 nucleotides line up with TRBD1. Germline lookup yields CDR1 SGHVS and CDR2 FQNEAQ. V lost 2 bases and J lost 3; bases outside the gene matches: 11. This CDR3 contains 17 residues. CDR3 sequence reads: CASSLLLEDREHYGYTF. CDR3 bases: TGTGCCAGCAGCTTACTCTTAGAGGACAGGGAGCACTATGGCTACACCTTC.